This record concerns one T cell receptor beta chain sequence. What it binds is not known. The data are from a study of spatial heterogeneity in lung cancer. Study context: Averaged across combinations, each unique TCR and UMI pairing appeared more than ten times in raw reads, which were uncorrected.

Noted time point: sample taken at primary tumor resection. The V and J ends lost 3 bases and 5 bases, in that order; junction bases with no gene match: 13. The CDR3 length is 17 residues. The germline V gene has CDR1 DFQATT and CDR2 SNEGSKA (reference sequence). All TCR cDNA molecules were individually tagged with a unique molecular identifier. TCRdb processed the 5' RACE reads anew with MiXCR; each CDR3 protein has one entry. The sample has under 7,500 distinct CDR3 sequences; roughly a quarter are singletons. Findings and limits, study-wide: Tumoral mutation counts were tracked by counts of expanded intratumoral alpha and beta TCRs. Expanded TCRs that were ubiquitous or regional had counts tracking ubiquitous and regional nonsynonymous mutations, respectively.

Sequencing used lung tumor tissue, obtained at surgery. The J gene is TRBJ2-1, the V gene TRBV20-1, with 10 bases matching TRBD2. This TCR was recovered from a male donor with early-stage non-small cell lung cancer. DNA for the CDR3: TGCAGTGCTAGTAAACCCCTCACTAGCGGGGACCACAATGAGCAGTTCTTC. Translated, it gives CSASKPLTSGDHNEQFF.